These T cell receptor beta chains were read from a single sample in a study of cytomegalovirus exposure and HLA in healthy donors. The data were produced by immunoSEQ multiplex PCR, yet TCRdb's version contains in-frame clones alone and is incomplete. The sample shows 140,000 to 150,000 clones, approximately 80% of them seen only once. The sequencing input was PBMCs. Receptors originate from a man between 40 and 49 years old in good health and CMV-seronegative. CDR3s include the opening cysteine and the closing phenylalanine or tryptophan. Fields, in order: J gene, D gene, clone size, V gene, CDR3 protein, CDR3 DNA. A D gene is named only where the DNA matches it firmly. The size field is filled for only some rows; it gives once, few, many or a size class.

j_call: TRBJ2-1; d_call: .; clone_size: .; v_call: TRBV7-2; cdr3_aa: CASSLARGRRGFNNEQFF; cdr3_nt: TGTGCCAGCAGCTTAGCGCGGGGGCGGCGGGGGTTTAACAATGAGCAGTTCTTC
j_call: TRBJ1-5; d_call: .; clone_size: .; v_call: TRBV6-5; cdr3_aa: CASSYSKAGLNQPQHF; cdr3_nt: TGTGCCAGCAGTTACTCGAAAGCAGGGTTGAATCAGCCCCAGCATTTT
j_call: TRBJ1-2; d_call: .; clone_size: few; v_call: TRBV27; cdr3_aa: CASSLGPLYGYTF; cdr3_nt: TGTGCCAGCAGTTTAGGCCCGCTTTATGGCTACACCTTC
j_call: TRBJ1-3; d_call: .; clone_size: .; v_call: TRBV4-1; cdr3_aa: CASSQGPSSGNTIYF; cdr3_nt: TGCGCCAGCAGCCAGGGCCCGTCCTCTGGAAACACCATATATTTT
j_call: TRBJ2-7; d_call: .; clone_size: .; v_call: TRBV19; cdr3_aa: CASSITVGAGEQYF; cdr3_nt: TGTGCCAGTAGTATAACAGTGGGAGCGGGTGAGCAGTACTTC
j_call: TRBJ2-3; d_call: .; clone_size: once; v_call: TRBV7-9; cdr3_aa: CASSLAADTQYF; cdr3_nt: TGTGCCAGCAGCTTAGCCGCGGATACGCAGTATTTT
j_call: TRBJ2-1; d_call: .; clone_size: few; v_call: TRBV5-1; cdr3_aa: CASSLVRQAYNEQFF; cdr3_nt: TGCGCCAGCAGCTTGGTGAGACAGGCCTACAATGAGCAGTTCTTC
j_call: TRBJ1-5; d_call: .; clone_size: .; v_call: TRBV30; cdr3_aa: CAWSPGATQPQHF; cdr3_nt: TGTGCCTGGAGTCCTGGGGCCACGCAGCCCCAGCATTTT
j_call: TRBJ1-3; d_call: .; clone_size: few; v_call: TRBV27; cdr3_aa: CASSPWGGGNTIYF; cdr3_nt: TGTGCCAGCAGTCCCTGGGGCGGTGGAAACACCATATATTTT
j_call: TRBJ2-7; d_call: TRBD2; clone_size: .; v_call: TRBV19; cdr3_aa: CASSMPSGGSYEQYF; cdr3_nt: TGTGCCAGTAGTATGCCTAGCGGGGGCTCCTACGAGCAGTACTTC
j_call: TRBJ1-2; d_call: TRBD1; clone_size: .; v_call: TRBV9; cdr3_aa: CASSLSDRDNYGYTF; cdr3_nt: TGTGCCAGCAGCCTATCGGACAGGGATAACTATGGCTACACCTTC
j_call: TRBJ1-2; d_call: TRBD1; clone_size: .; v_call: TRBV2; cdr3_aa: CASRTGGEIYGYTF; cdr3_nt: TGTGCCAGCAGGACAGGGGGAGAAATCTATGGCTACACCTTC
j_call: TRBJ2-7; d_call: TRBD1; clone_size: .; v_call: TRBV11-2; cdr3_aa: CASSGDRGEEQYF; cdr3_nt: TGTGCCAGCAGCGGCGACAGGGGGGAAGAGCAGTACTTC
j_call: TRBJ2-2; d_call: .; clone_size: .; v_call: TRBV9; cdr3_aa: CASSVVNTNTGELFF; cdr3_nt: TGTGCCAGCAGCGTAGTGAACACGAACACCGGGGAGCTGTTTTTT
j_call: TRBJ2-7; d_call: .; clone_size: few; v_call: TRBV6-6; cdr3_aa: CASSLLYEQYF; cdr3_nt: TGTGCCAGCAGTCTGTTGTACGAGCAGTACTTC
j_call: TRBJ1-1; d_call: .; clone_size: .; v_call: TRBV19; cdr3_aa: CASSIGDKNTEAFF; cdr3_nt: TGTGCCAGTAGTATTGGGGACAAGAACACTGAAGCTTTCTTT
j_call: TRBJ1-2; d_call: .; clone_size: .; v_call: TRBV12-1; cdr3_aa: CASSLRQGSANYGYTF; cdr3_nt: TGTGCCAGCAGCCTAAGACAGGGGAGCGCTAACTATGGCTACACCTTC
j_call: TRBJ1-2; d_call: .; clone_size: .; v_call: TRBV12-5; cdr3_aa: CASGLDPSGHLDGYTF; cdr3_nt: TGTGCTAGTGGTTTGGACCCCAGCGGCCATCTTGATGGCTACACCTTC
j_call: TRBJ1-6; d_call: TRBD1; clone_size: .; v_call: TRBV7-2; cdr3_aa: CASSLGTGASNSPLHF; cdr3_nt: TGTGCCAGCAGCTTAGGGACAGGGGCTTCTAATTCACCCCTCCACTTT
j_call: TRBJ1-4; d_call: .; clone_size: once; v_call: TRBV30; cdr3_aa: CAWSTRDSLNEKLFF; cdr3_nt: TGTGCCTGGAGTACCCGTGACAGTCTTAATGAAAAACTGTTTTTT
j_call: TRBJ1-2; d_call: TRBD1; clone_size: once; v_call: TRBV29-1; cdr3_aa: CSVERTGDYGYTF; cdr3_nt: TGCAGCGTTGAGAGGACAGGGGACTATGGCTACACCTTC
j_call: TRBJ2-1; d_call: TRBD2; clone_size: .; v_call: TRBV10-3; cdr3_aa: CAISEISGGNEQFF; cdr3_nt: TGTGCCATCAGTGAAATTAGCGGGGGCAATGAGCAGTTCTTC
j_call: TRBJ2-1; d_call: TRBD2; clone_size: .; v_call: TRBV15; cdr3_aa: CATRPVGGGEYNEQFF; cdr3_nt: TGTGCCACCAGACCGGTAGGCGGGGGGGAATACAATGAGCAGTTCTTC
j_call: TRBJ2-5; d_call: TRBD2; clone_size: .; v_call: TRBV30; cdr3_aa: CAWKAGGLGRDQETQYF; cdr3_nt: TGTGCCTGGAAAGCGGGGGGCCTCGGCCGGGACCAAGAGACCCAGTACTTC
j_call: TRBJ2-3; d_call: TRBD2; clone_size: .; v_call: TRBV7-3; cdr3_aa: CASSLKSGGPDTQYF; cdr3_nt: TGTGCCAGCAGCTTAAAAAGCGGGGGCCCAGATACGCAGTATTTT
j_call: TRBJ2-7; d_call: TRBD1; clone_size: .; v_call: TRBV27; cdr3_aa: CASTVGTGTYEQYF; cdr3_nt: TGTGCCAGCACCGTCGGGACAGGAACCTACGAGCAGTACTTC
j_call: TRBJ1-4; d_call: .; clone_size: .; v_call: TRBV12-5; cdr3_aa: CASRRDIEKLFF; cdr3_nt: TGTGCTAGTCGCCGGGACATCGAAAAACTGTTTTTT
j_call: TRBJ2-5; d_call: .; clone_size: few; v_call: TRBV5-1; cdr3_aa: CASSPLGTTQETQYF; cdr3_nt: TGCGCCAGCAGCCCACTCGGGACAACGCAAGAGACCCAGTACTTC
j_call: TRBJ1-1; d_call: .; clone_size: .; v_call: TRBV25-1; cdr3_aa: CASSEYEGAAFF; cdr3_nt: TGTGCCAGCAGTGAATATGAAGGGGCGGCTTTCTTT
j_call: TRBJ1-4; d_call: .; clone_size: .; v_call: TRBV4-1; cdr3_aa: CASSQDRGGSLNEKLFF; cdr3_nt: TGCGCCAGCAGCCAAGATCGGGGAGGGTCTCTTAATGAAAAACTGTTTTTT
j_call: TRBJ1-4; d_call: TRBD1; clone_size: .; v_call: TRBV25-1; cdr3_aa: CASSESQGGPNEKLFF; cdr3_nt: TGTGCCAGCAGTGAATCCCAAGGGGGCCCTAATGAAAAACTGTTTTTT
j_call: TRBJ2-1; d_call: .; clone_size: few; v_call: TRBV9; cdr3_aa: CASSVTLQRGSSYNEQFF; cdr3_nt: TGTGCCAGCAGCGTAACACTGCAGCGTGGGAGCTCCTACAATGAGCAGTTCTTC
j_call: TRBJ1-6; d_call: .; clone_size: .; v_call: TRBV9; cdr3_aa: CASSLGGDSPLHF; cdr3_nt: TGTGCCAGCAGCTTGGGGGGAGATTCACCCCTCCACTTT
j_call: TRBJ1-1; d_call: .; clone_size: .; v_call: TRBV6-4; cdr3_aa: CASSEEGGNTEAFF; cdr3_nt: TGTGCCAGCAGTGAAGAAGGAGGGAACACTGAAGCTTTCTTT
j_call: TRBJ2-7; d_call: TRBD1; clone_size: .; v_call: TRBV5-1; cdr3_aa: CASSFQGAYEQYF; cdr3_nt: TGCGCCAGCAGCTTCCAGGGGGCCTACGAGCAGTACTTC
j_call: TRBJ2-1; d_call: TRBD2; clone_size: .; v_call: TRBV6-4; cdr3_aa: CASSASGGYNEQFF; cdr3_nt: TGTGCCAGCAGTGCTAGCGGGGGTTACAATGAGCAGTTCTTC
j_call: TRBJ1-6; d_call: TRBD1; clone_size: .; v_call: TRBV5-6; cdr3_aa: CASSLWLGQGGSPLHF; cdr3_nt: TGTGCCAGCAGCTTGTGGCTGGGACAGGGCGGTTCACCCCTCCACTTT
j_call: TRBJ1-6; d_call: TRBD1; clone_size: .; v_call: TRBV28; cdr3_aa: CASSLLKGAEESPLHF; cdr3_nt: TGTGCCAGCAGTTTATTAAAGGGGGCCGAGGAATCACCCCTCCACTTT
j_call: TRBJ1-5; d_call: .; clone_size: .; v_call: TRBV19; cdr3_aa: CASRWESYQPQHF; cdr3_nt: TGTGCCAGTAGATGGGAGTCGTATCAGCCCCAGCATTTT
j_call: TRBJ2-7; d_call: TRBD2; clone_size: .; v_call: TRBV9; cdr3_aa: CASSERGSSYEQYF; cdr3_nt: TGTGCCAGCAGCGAGCGGGGTTCATCCTACGAGCAGTACTTC
j_call: TRBJ2-5; d_call: TRBD1; clone_size: few; v_call: TRBV27; cdr3_aa: CASRQTGRQETQYF; cdr3_nt: TGTGCCAGCAGACAGACAGGGCGCCAAGAGACCCAGTACTTC
j_call: TRBJ1-1; d_call: .; clone_size: few; v_call: TRBV6-5; cdr3_aa: CASSAREMNTEAFF; cdr3_nt: TGTGCCAGCAGTGCCCGGGAAATGAACACTGAAGCTTTCTTT
j_call: TRBJ1-2; d_call: .; clone_size: .; v_call: TRBV7-9; cdr3_aa: CASSFPTPLKGGGYTF; cdr3_nt: TGTGCCAGCAGCTTCCCAACCCCACTCAAAGGGGGTGGCTACACCTTC
j_call: TRBJ2-2; d_call: TRBD1; clone_size: .; v_call: TRBV5-1; cdr3_aa: CASSPDRVNTGELFF; cdr3_nt: TGCGCCAGCAGTCCGGACAGGGTGAACACCGGGGAGCTGTTTTTT
j_call: TRBJ2-2; d_call: .; clone_size: .; v_call: TRBV7-2; cdr3_aa: CASSSVRNTGELFF; cdr3_nt: TGTGCCAGCAGCTCAGTCCGTAACACCGGGGAGCTGTTTTTT
j_call: TRBJ2-5; d_call: TRBD1; clone_size: .; v_call: TRBV5-1; cdr3_aa: CASSLAMDRGQETQYF; cdr3_nt: TGCGCCAGCAGCTTGGCCATGGACAGGGGGCAAGAGACCCAGTACTTC